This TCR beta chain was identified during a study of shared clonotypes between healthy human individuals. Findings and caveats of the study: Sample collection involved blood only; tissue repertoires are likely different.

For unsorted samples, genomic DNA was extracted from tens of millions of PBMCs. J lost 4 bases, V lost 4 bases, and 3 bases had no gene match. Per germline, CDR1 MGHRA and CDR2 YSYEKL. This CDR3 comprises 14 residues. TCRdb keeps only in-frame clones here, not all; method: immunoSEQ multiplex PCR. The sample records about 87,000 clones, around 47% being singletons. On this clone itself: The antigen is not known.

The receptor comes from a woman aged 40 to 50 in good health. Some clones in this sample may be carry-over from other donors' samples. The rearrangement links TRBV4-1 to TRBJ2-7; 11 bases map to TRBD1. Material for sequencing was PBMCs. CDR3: CASSRGTGGYEQYF. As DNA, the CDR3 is TGCGCCAGCAGCCGAGGGACAGGGGGTTACGAGCAGTACTTC.